This TCR beta chain stems from a study of cytomegalovirus exposure and HLA in healthy donors. Study outcomes and limitations: Across donors, most TCRs were seen rarely, yet some public ones were widespread.

The PCR had 60 Vbeta and 13 Jbeta primers. Using immunoSEQ multiplex PCR, the repertoire was profiled, and TCRdb retains in-frame clones only, with some absent. The sample carries fewer than 250,000 clones, under 80% recorded once. For this clone: Its target is unknown.

V lost 1 base, J lost 2 bases, and 3 bases stayed unmatched. This CDR3 is built from 16 residues. In germline, CDR1 is SGHRS, CDR2 YFSETQ. The sample consisted of PBMCs. The receptor's source is a woman under 40 in good health and CMV-seronegative. The V and J genes are TRBV5-1 and TRBJ2-5, with 12 bases aligning to TRBD2. CDR3 protein: CASSLLAGGQQETQYF. The CDR3 DNA follows: TGCGCCAGCAGCTTGCTAGCGGGGGGGCAACAAGAGACCCAGTACTTC. The full variable domain, in which reference TRBV5-1 and TRBJ2-5 provide the parts outside the CDR3, is KAGVTQTPRYLIKTRGQQVTLSCSPISGHRSVSWYQQTPGQGLQFLFEYFSETQRNKGNFPGRFSGRQFSNSRSEMNVSTLELGDSALYLCASSLLAGGQQETQYFGPGTRLLVL.